This T cell receptor beta chain was obtained from a study of T cells expressing NK-cell markers. In the study overall: CD3+CD56+NKG2C+, CD3+CD56+NKG2C- and CD3+CD56-NKG2C+ T cells, once sorted, supplied the TCR beta repertoires. Points from the study as a whole: Four donors' CD3+CD56-NKG2C+ cells were dominated by the same clonotypes.

CDR1 and CDR2 from the germline V gene are MDHEN and SYDVKM. CDR3 size: 15 residues. As concerns this clonotype: Its antigen is currently unknown.

TCRdb reprocessed the 5' RACE reads, keeping one entry per CDR3 protein, no DNA. The sample table sets out 300,000 to 500,000 distinct CDR3 sequences. The sequenced sample consisted of blood T cells: a sorted CD56 or NKG2C T cell subset, CD4+ or CD8+ T cells, or bulk PBMC T cells (not recorded which). The clonotype originates from a woman in her forties or fifties in good health. The chain is built from TRBV28 and TRBJ2-2; TCRdb lists TRBD2, though no DNA is available to test this call. CDR3 residues: CASSLVLGSTGELFF.